This record looks at one T cell receptor (beta chain) sequence and its context. This sample was included in a study of blood T cell repertoires in COVID-19. On the study more broadly: Specimens from acute and convalescent COVID-19 originated in the United States, Italy and Spain. Nucleic acid was either cDNA or gDNA, and it came from T cells, B-cell-depleted T cells, or PBMCs.

TCRdb's copy holds only in-frame clones and misses some; the assay was immunoSEQ multiplex PCR. The sample consists of some 170,000 clones, roughly four fifths of them appearing once. CDR3 length equals 16 residues. V lost 4 bases to trimming and J lost 2 bases; unmatched junction nucleotides: 7. The germline CDR1 and CDR2 sequences are LGHNA and YSLEER. The chain couples TRBV4-3 to TRBJ2-1; 8 nucleotides match TRBD2. The sequence was obtained from a human donor in a cohort sampled during active COVID-19. The material sequenced was peripheral blood. The CDR3 DNA sequence: TGCGCCAGCAGCCGCGGAGCGGGGGTCACCTACAATGAGCAGTTCTTC. This encodes CASSRGAGVTYNEQFF.